A single sample gave rise to the 25 T cell receptor beta chains below, sequenced in a study of Ad26.COV2.S vaccination and SARS-CoV-2 variants. Treatment here: some 20 received Ad26.COV2.S at low or high dose, single or two shots; about 5 received placebo; per-sample allocation not given. Sampling was done on day 63 after the first vaccine or placebo injection. Only in-frame clones appear in the TCRdb table, and some are missing; sequencing was by immunoSEQ multiplex PCR. The sample lists around 300,000 clones; approximately 90% were seen once. The input for sequencing was peripheral blood, taken in a trial of Ad26.COV2.S vaccine versus placebo. The receptors were sampled from a person between 18 and 59 years old who received the Ad26.COV2.S COVID-19 vaccine or a placebo.

The CDR3 region is CASSLSLGATRANVLTF. CDR3 coding DNA: TGTGCCAGCAGCTTGAGTCTCGGGGCCACGCGGGCCAACGTCCTGACTTTC. V usage is TRBV5-6 and J usage is TRBJ2-6; D might be TRBD1 or TRBD2, each matching 5 bases. CDR1 SGHDT and CDR2 YYEEEE come from the germline V gene. V gave up 1 base and J gave up 5 bases, with 16 bases separating them. The CDR3 is 17 amino acids.

In regard to this clone: Compared with germline, one end of the junction differs, possibly owing to a read error. The chain uses TRBV12-3 or TRBV12-4 and TRBJ2-7; 7 nucleotides align to TRBD1. CDR3 length equals 12 residues. Here the CDR3 DNA reads TGTGCCAGCAGCCAATACAGGGGATACCTTGGTTTC. Protein sequence: CASSQYRGYLGF.

The chain employs TRBV6-4 and TRBJ1-1; maybe TRBD1 (5 bases). CDR3 length equals 13 residues. V dropped 3 bases and J dropped 4 bases, with 9 bases sitting between them. The germline gives CDR1 MRHNA, CDR2 SNTAGT. CDR3 DNA: TGTGCCAGCAGTGATGTGCAGGGCACTGAAGCTTTCTTT. Its translation is CASSDVQGTEAFF.

This clone was seen many times. This chain links TRBV7-3 with TRBJ1-5; possibly TRBD1 for D (5 bases). With 4 bases removed from V and 0 bases from J, the gap between germline ends came to 10 bases. CDR3 size: 15 residues. CDR1 and CDR2 from the germline V gene are SGHTA and FQGTGA. The DNA of the CDR3 is TGTGCCAGCAGCTCCGGACATTTTAGCAATCAGCCCCAGCATTTT. It encodes CASSSGHFSNQPQHF.

The CDR3 bases are TGTGCCAGTAGTATTTACAGGGAAGGCGAGCAGTACTTC. It specifies CASSIYREGEQYF. The rearrangement uses TRBV19 and TRBJ2-7, with D perhaps TRBD1 (6 bases). The CDR3 contains 13 residues. The ends were cut back, 3 bases at V and 6 bases at J, with 12 bases in the middle. Per germline, CDR1 LNHDA and CDR2 SQIVND (reference sequence).

The sample holds a few counts of this clone. The chain links TRBV5-4 to TRBJ1-5; no definite D call. V dropped 2 bases and J dropped 0 bases, with 6 bases sitting between them. The CDR3 is made up of 14 amino acids. Germline CDR1 SGHNT, CDR2 YYREEE (reference sequence). This CDR3 reads CASSFVGSNQPQHF. The DNA of the CDR3 is TGTGCCAGCAGCTTTGTCGGTAGCAATCAGCCCCAGCATTTT.

The V and J genes are TRBV6-2 or TRBV6-3 and TRBJ1-6; 9 bases are shared with TRBD1. Germline values: CDR1 MNHEY, CDR2 SVGEGT. The CDR3 contains 15 residues. The V segment lost 2 bases and the J segment 9 bases; nucleotides outside the gene matches: 5. The CDR3 loop reads CASSYTGDRASPLHF. CDR3 coding DNA: TGTGCCAGCAGTTACACAGGGGACAGGGCTTCACCCCTCCACTTT.

The chain is built from TRBV9 and TRBJ1-1; 8 bases are a match to TRBD1. The germline V gene encodes CDR1 SGDLS and CDR2 YYNGEE. The CDR3 has 19 residues. V lost 0 bases, J lost 5 bases, and 18 bases stayed unmatched. The CDR3 DNA sequence: TGTGCCAGCAGCGTAGTGCAGGGGGCGCGAGGCGAGATCCGTACTGAAGCTTTCTTT. It specifies CASSVVQGARGEIRTEAFF.

The chain has TRBV27 and TRBJ2-2; 8 nucleotides agree with TRBD1. Looked up from germline, CDR1 is MNHEY and CDR2 is SMNVEV (reference sequence). This CDR3 contains 19 residues. V gave up 2 bases and J gave up 5 bases; unmatched junction bases: 16. The CDR3 reads CASSLRATGQGRKTGELFF. In nucleotides, the CDR3 is TGTGCCAGCAGTTTACGCGCAACAGGACAGGGAAGGAAGACCGGGGAGCTGTTTTTT.

J is TRBJ1-5 and V is TRBV27; D is ambiguous. The V gene lost 11 bases and the J gene lost 6 bases, with 11 bases spanning the gap. CDR1 and CDR2 from the germline V gene are MNHEY and SMNVEV (reference sequence). The CDR3 is 11 residues long. The CDR3 is CAAGWGQPQHF. DNA of the CDR3: TGTGCCGCAGGATGGGGTCAGCCCCAGCATTTT.

The J gene is TRBJ1-1, the V gene TRBV5-5, with 7 bases matching TRBD1. V lost 5 bases to trimming and J lost 0 bases; unmatched junction nucleotides: 7. CDR1 and CDR2 (germline): SGHKS, YYEKEE (reference sequence). This CDR3 contains 15 residues. The CDR3 spells CASREPGTVNTEAFF. Written as DNA, the CDR3 is TGTGCCAGCAGAGAGCCCGGGACAGTGAACACTGAAGCTTTCTTT.

The rearrangement joins TRBV9 to TRBJ2-1, with D perhaps given as TRBD1 or TRBD2 (6 bases each). V lost 5 bases and J lost 4, with 16 bases in between. This CDR3 contains 15 residues. Germline loops: CDR1 SGDLS, CDR2 YYNGEE. The CDR3 protein is CASREGEGLYNEQFF. DNA of the CDR3: TGTGCCAGCAGGGAGGGGGAAGGCCTGTACAATGAGCAGTTCTTC.

This chain connects TRBV7-3 to TRBJ1-1; unclear D gene. The CDR3 sequence is 14 residues long. V was cut by 1 base and J by 3 bases, with 9 bases left in between. Looked up from germline, CDR1 is SGHTA and CDR2 is FQGTGA. The CDR3: CASSLNAGYTEAFF. DNA for the CDR3: TGTGCCAGCAGCTTAAACGCGGGCTACACTGAAGCTTTCTTT.

This sequence joins TRBV19 and TRBJ1-1; 9 bases map to TRBD1. Trimming cost V 6 bases and J 1 base; bases outside gene matches: 15. CDR3 size: 18 residues. Germline lookup yields CDR1 LNHDA and CDR2 SQIVND (reference sequence). The CDR3 sequence: CASSVRGTGSAWNTEAFF. The DNA for the CDR3 is TGTGCCAGTAGCGTACGGGGGACAGGGTCGGCCTGGAACACTGAAGCTTTCTTT.

V and J are TRBV4-2 and TRBJ2-4, with unresolved D. This CDR3 spans 17 amino acids. The V end was cut by 0 bases, the J end by 0 bases, with 12 bases between. The germline gives CDR1 LGHNA, CDR2 YNFKEQ. For the CDR3, the DNA is TGTGCCAGCAGCCAAGATGATCGGGTACTAGCCAAAAACATTCAGTACTTC. Its translation is CASSQDDRVLAKNIQYF.

The chain couples TRBV9 to TRBJ2-3; D is unresolved. Germline V gene sequence: CDR1 SGDLS, CDR2 YYNGEE. The CDR3 length is 13 residues. Trimming stripped 2 bases from V and 2 bases from J, with 6 bases between. CDR3 in DNA: TGTGCCAGCAGCGTTAGACCCACAGATACGCAGTATTTT. Translating gives CASSVRPTDTQYF.

The gene calls are TRBV9 and TRBJ2-2; 9 positions agree with TRBD2. Losses at the gene ends were 0 bases for V and 9 bases for J; bases not matched to a gene: 6. CDR3 length equals 15 residues. The V gene's germline CDR1 is SGDLS and CDR2 YYNGEE. In DNA form, the CDR3 reads TGTGCCAGCAGCGTAGCTCCTAGCGGGGTCAGGGAGCTGTTTTTT. Its protein is CASSVAPSGVRELFF.

The chain is built from TRBV7-9 and TRBJ2-2; perhaps D is TRBD1 or TRBD2 (5 bases each). This CDR3 has 16 amino acids. The V gene's germline CDR1 is SEHNR and CDR2 FQNEAQ (reference sequence). The V end was cut by 2 bases, the J end by 8 bases, with 18 bases between. CDR3 amino acids: CASSLPRDLGRGELFF. CDR3 bases: TGTGCCAGCAGCTTACCCCGGGACCTCGGCCGGGGGGAGCTGTTTTTT.

The J gene is TRBJ2-7, the V gene TRBV11-2; either TRBD1 or TRBD2 may fit D (5 bases each). The germline V gene encodes CDR1 SGHAT and CDR2 FQNNGV. There are 14 residues in the CDR3. The germline V and J ends were trimmed by 0 bases and 5 bases, with 11 bases remaining between them. The CDR3 loop reads CASSLERWGNEQYF. CDR3 in DNA: TGTGCCAGCAGCTTAGAAAGATGGGGGAACGAGCAGTACTTC.

The chain combines TRBV5-3 with TRBJ1-4, with D maybe TRBD1 (6 bases). TRBV5-3 belongs to the ORF category, with a function that is uncertain. The CDR3 extends over 16 amino acids. Trimming stripped 4 bases from V and 3 bases from J, with 16 bases between. This CDR3 reads CARSRQQGGPNEKLFF. The DNA of the CDR3 is TGTGCCAGAAGCCGTCAACAGGGAGGGCCTAATGAAAAACTGTTTTTT.

This chain joins TRBV28 and TRBJ2-3; 8 nucleotides line up with TRBD1. Germline CDR1 is MDHEN and CDR2 is SYDVKM. The CDR3 is made up of 16 amino acids. J gave up 4 bases and V 4 bases, and 10 bases lay outside the gene matches. The CDR3 nucleotides are TGTGCCAGCAGTTCCAACCGACAGGGGAGGTCAGATACGCAGTATTTT. Translation: CASSSNRQGRSDTQYF.

This chain uses TRBV7-2 with TRBJ2-3; 7 bases match TRBD1. The ends lost 2 bases at V and 0 bases at J; junction bases unmatched: 2. Looked up from germline, CDR1 is SGHTA and CDR2 is FQGNSA. The CDR3 is 15 amino acids. CDR3 amino acids: CASSLWGQSTDTQYF. As DNA, the CDR3 is TGTGCCAGCAGCTTATGGGGACAGAGCACAGATACGCAGTATTTT.

This clone has a single count. V is TRBV7-2 and J is TRBJ2-7, with TRBD1 matching over 7 bases. The V gene's germline CDR1 is SGHTA and CDR2 FQGNSA. This CDR3 has 15 residues. The ends lost 5 bases at V and 3 bases at J; junction bases unmatched: 10. CDR3 sequence reads: CASSRPAGTVYEQYF. For the CDR3, the DNA is TGTGCCAGCAGCCGCCCGGCCGGGACAGTCTACGAGCAGTACTTC.

The J gene is TRBJ2-1, the V gene TRBV15, with TRBD2 matching 10 bases. CDR3 length equals 17 residues. J was trimmed by 4 bases and V by 2 bases; bases with no gene match: 8. CDR1 and CDR2 from the germline V gene are LNHNV and YYDKDF (reference sequence). The CDR3, as DNA: TGTGCCACCAGCAGACGATCTAGCGGGGGCCATTACAATGAGCAGTTCTTC. This encodes CATSRRSSGGHYNEQFF.

The chain employs TRBV19 and TRBJ1-1; D uncertain. The CDR3 consists of 16 residues. V was trimmed by 3 bases and J by 1 base, leaving 15 bases between them. Germline V gives CDR1 LNHDA, CDR2 SQIVND (reference sequence). Here the CDR3 reads CASSIGEGGRNTEAFF. The CDR3 DNA reads as TGTGCCAGTAGTATTGGAGAGGGCGGGAGGAACACTGAAGCTTTCTTT.